This note documents a single T cell receptor (beta chain) sequence. This specimen comes from a study of blood T cell repertoires in COVID-19. Overall study: The samples span acute and convalescent COVID-19 from the United States, Italy and Spain. T cells, B-cell-depleted T cells, or PBMCs supplied cDNA or gDNA.

Only in-frame clones appear in the TCRdb table, and some are missing; sequencing was by immunoSEQ multiplex PCR. The sample has approximately 270,000 clones, approximately 88% seen once. The material sequenced was peripheral blood. This TCR came from a woman in her twenties or thirties with COVID-19, enrolled during active disease.

The CDR3 is CASSLLQGSSYNEQFF. The DNA for the CDR3 is TGTGCCAGCTCTCTGTTACAGGGAAGCTCCTACAATGAGCAGTTCTTC. This chain links TRBV18 with TRBJ2-1, with TRBD1 as a possible D gene (6 bases). This CDR3 is 16 amino acids long. The germline V gene encodes CDR1 KGHSH and CDR2 LQKENI. Trimming cost V 6 bases and J 0 bases, with 15 bases left between them.